This T cell receptor (beta chain) came from a study of T cell responses to AZD1222 COVID-19 vaccine. The V end lost 4 bases, the J end lost 2 bases, and 13 bases lay between the germline ends. The CDR3 runs 14 residues. The germline V gene encodes CDR1 SGHNT and CDR2 YYREEE (reference sequence). Clones were sequenced by immunoSEQ multiplex PCR, and TCRdb holds only the in-frame ones, with some missing. The sample lists 150,000 to 200,000 clones, 94% occurring once. Here the sequenced sample was peripheral blood, taken on day 0 of AZD1222 vaccination. The V and J genes are TRBV5-4 and TRBJ2-7; perhaps TRBD2 as D (5 bases). The sequence was obtained from an adult in good health. This CDR3 reads CASSPWGETYEQYF. The CDR3 region has the DNA TGTGCCAGCAGCCCCTGGGGAGAAACCTACGAGCAGTACTTC.